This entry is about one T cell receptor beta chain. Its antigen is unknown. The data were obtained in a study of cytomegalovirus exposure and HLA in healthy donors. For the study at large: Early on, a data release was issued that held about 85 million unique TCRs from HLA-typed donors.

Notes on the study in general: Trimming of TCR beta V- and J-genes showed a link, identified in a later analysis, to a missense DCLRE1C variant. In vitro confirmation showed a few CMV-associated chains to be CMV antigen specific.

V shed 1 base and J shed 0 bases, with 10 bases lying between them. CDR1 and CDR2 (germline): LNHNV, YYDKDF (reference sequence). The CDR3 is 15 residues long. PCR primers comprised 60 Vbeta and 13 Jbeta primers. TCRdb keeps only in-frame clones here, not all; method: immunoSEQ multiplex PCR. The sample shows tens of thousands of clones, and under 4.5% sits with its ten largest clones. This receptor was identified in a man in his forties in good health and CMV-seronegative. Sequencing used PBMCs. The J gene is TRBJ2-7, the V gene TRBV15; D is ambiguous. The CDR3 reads CATSRARLSSYEQYF. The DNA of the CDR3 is TGTGCCACCAGCAGAGCGAGGTTGAGCTCCTACGAGCAGTACTTC.